Below, one T cell receptor (beta chain) is given with its context. These data are taken from a study of blood T cell repertoires in COVID-19. Looking at the study overall: The samples span acute and convalescent COVID-19 from the United States, Italy and Spain.

The CDR3 loop spans 12 amino acids. Germline-derived CDR1 and CDR2 are LGHDT and YNNKEL (reference sequence). The ends lost 3 bases at V and 5 bases at J; junction bases unmatched: 1. Repertoires were generated with immunoSEQ multiplex PCR, while TCRdb's copy carries only in-frame clones and drops some. The sample has about 140,000 clones; around 87% are singletons. Participant ages covered roughly 18 to 89 years across about two dozen US areas. Participants' own reports of clinical history determined their cohort assignment. Specimen: PBMCs or T cells enriched from blood (not recorded which). This sequence joins TRBV3-1 (or the pseudogene TRBV3-2) and TRBJ2-7; 7 bases align to TRBD1. The sequence derives from a man aged 55 to 69 who had recovered from COVID-19. CDR3 loop: CASSHDRDEQYF. Here the CDR3 DNA reads TGTGCCAGCAGCCACGACAGGGACGAGCAGTACTTC.